This T cell receptor beta chain was identified in a study of T cell responses to AZD1222 COVID-19 vaccine (dated by TCRdb to about 2021). A note on the overall study: TCR sequencing was performed for 230 to 250 trial participants, of whom about 200 were given two doses of AZD1222 and about 25 were given two doses of MenACWY control vaccine. Trial participants were enrolled by age into subgroups of 18-55, 56-69 and 70-plus years, and around 140, 26 and 57 TCR-sequenced participants, respectively, were included in these subgroups. The paper as a whole reports these results and caveats: The whole spike protein was spanned by vaccine-associated CD4 TCRs, and dominant responses were seen in regions 160-218 and 743-854. Because no day 14 peak-response samples were available, the repertoires could be characterized only after the peak T cell response. The 56-69-year group was small, and its depth increase did not reach significance, likely because of low power. Epitopes outside the regions mutated in the B.1.351 and B.1.1.7 variants were reportedly recognized by nearly half of the unique spike-specific TCRs. Participants were mostly white British, with more females than males. The authors suggested clonal diversity may have been underestimated. A significant rise in spike-specific TCR breadth and depth was observed after two AZD1222 doses relative to day 0 and relative to MenACWY recipients. Conclusions about previously exposed vaccinees are limited because only five or six AZD1222 recipients were SARS-CoV-2 seropositive at baseline.

CDR1 and CDR2, per the germline V gene, are SGHVS and FQNEAQ. Taken from cysteine to phenylalanine, the CDR3 has 16 residues. Of the read, only the CDR3 DNA is kept; its 48 bases are in frame from base 1. V and J are trimmed by 4 bases and 5 bases, and the gene matches miss 7 bases of the junction. In light of the paper, this sample's time point label describes: baseline before first vaccination. The treatment or condition tag for this specimen amounts to: meningococcal conjugate vaccine given as trial control. Vaccinee samples were obtained from the UK trials COV001 and COV002, which included a single-blind randomized controlled phase 2/3 trial of AZD1222 (ChAdOx1 nCoV-19) in healthy adults. For TCRbeta chain sequencing, PBMC samples were collected from trial participants at day 0 and at day 28 after the second dose. The CDR3 regions of human TCRbeta chains were subjected to immunosequencing. Per the original workflow: TCRs in the repertoires were matched against a reference library of SARS-CoV-2-specific TCRs that had been generated with the MIRA antigen-specificity platform. Breadth was defined as the fraction of unique TCRs that were SARS-CoV-2-associated, and depth was defined as the fraction of total T cells that were SARS-CoV-2-associated. Using the MIRA data, each spike-specific TCR was mapped to the spike region that the TCR reacts to and placed in a CD4 or CD8 class. Log10-transformed breadth and depth values were compared by one-way ANOVA with Sidak's multiple comparisons tests. TCRdb's version of the immuneACCESS table is confined to in-frame rearrangements and falls short of the full clone set. An unresolved V gene accounts for under half of the shortfall where checked; the remainder is of unknown origin. V and J calls and clone size come straight from that table; D and trimming were deduced from the DNA. The sample table contains 130,000 or so clones; only one count was recorded for around 88% of them. The ten largest clones take up 11% of the sample.

This clone was counted between two and nine times. Its binding antigen is unknown. No much larger clonotype is one base removed from it; base qualities were not supplied. The sequencing here drew on peripheral blood, taken on day 0 of MenACWY control vaccination. The sequence derives from an adult in good health. This chain joins TRBV7-8 to TRBJ2-3, and 12 junctional nucleotides match TRBD2. The CDR3 corresponds to CASSSRTSGARDTQYF. In nucleotides, the sequence is TGTGCCAGCAGCTCCCGGACTAGCGGGGCGAGAGATACGCAGTATTTT.